A selection of T cell receptor beta chains follows, all from one sample in a study of cytomegalovirus exposure and HLA in healthy donors. Here immunoSEQ multiplex PCR was the method, and the copy in TCRdb shows in-frame clones only, minus some. Among about 100,000 clones, roughly a tenth were seen once, and the ten largest hold under 6.5%. The specimen was PBMCs. The receptors were gathered from a man aged 40-49 years in good health and CMV-seropositive. The CDR3 runs from the conserved cysteine through the conserved F or W. A D gene is named only where the DNA matches it firmly. Where a row states a size, it is once, few, many or the class of an expanded clone; other rows omit it.

CDR3 DNA: TGTGCCAGCAGCGTCTCAAAGGCGGGCAAAAACATTCAGTACTTC; CDR3 protein: CASSVSKAGKNIQYF; D gene: .; V gene: TRBV9; clone size: .; J gene: TRBJ2-4
CDR3 DNA: TGCGCCAGCAGCTTCTACAGCTCTGGGGCCAACGTCCTGACTTTC; CDR3 protein: CASSFYSSGANVLTF; D gene: .; V gene: TRBV4-1; clone size: .; J gene: TRBJ2-6
CDR3 DNA: TGTGCCACGGGTACAGGGATAATAACCTACGAGCAGTACTTC; CDR3 protein: CATGTGIITYEQYF; D gene: .; V gene: TRBV6-1; clone size: .; J gene: TRBJ2-7
CDR3 DNA: TGCGCCAGCAGCCAAGATCCAGGGGGCAGGCAGCCCCAGCATTTT; CDR3 protein: CASSQDPGGRQPQHF; D gene: TRBD1; V gene: TRBV4-3; clone size: few; J gene: TRBJ1-5
CDR3 DNA: TGTGCCAGCAGTGAGTGGGGCAGCTCCTACGAGCAGTACTTC; CDR3 protein: CASSEWGSSYEQYF; D gene: .; V gene: TRBV6-1; clone size: few; J gene: TRBJ2-7
CDR3 DNA: TGTGCCAGCATGACCGTAGCGGGAGGTAGAACCGGGGAGCTGTTTTTT; CDR3 protein: CASMTVAGGRTGELFF; D gene: TRBD2; V gene: TRBV13; clone size: few; J gene: TRBJ2-2
CDR3 DNA: TGTGCCAGCAGTACGCCCCCGGGACAGGGATCATGGGAGCAGTTCTTC; CDR3 protein: CASSTPPGQGSWEQFF; D gene: TRBD1; V gene: TRBV28; clone size: .; J gene: TRBJ2-1
CDR3 DNA: TGTGCCAGCAGGGCGTCAGGGGGGAACTCCTACAATGAGCAGTTCTTC; CDR3 protein: CASRASGGNSYNEQFF; D gene: .; V gene: TRBV7-2; clone size: .; J gene: TRBJ2-1
CDR3 DNA: TGTGCCAGCAGTTTTGGCAGTTCCTACGAGCAGTACTTC; CDR3 protein: CASSFGSSYEQYF; D gene: .; V gene: TRBV28; clone size: .; J gene: TRBJ2-7
CDR3 DNA: TGTGCCAGCAGTCAATCCGTGGGGAGGGCATATGGCTACACCTTC; CDR3 protein: CASSQSVGRAYGYTF; D gene: .; V gene: TRBV6-5; clone size: .; J gene: TRBJ1-2
CDR3 DNA: TGTGCCAGCAGCTTGGGTGAAGCTCGAGGCTACACCTTC; CDR3 protein: CASSLGEARGYTF; D gene: .; V gene: TRBV5-4; clone size: few; J gene: TRBJ1-2